A single TCR beta chain is shown here with its context. Its antigen is still unknown. The sample contains more than one DNA sequence encoding this CDR3. TCRdb keeps only in-frame clones here, not all; method: immunoSEQ multiplex PCR. The sample lists under 850,000 clones; 92% were seen once. These data originate in a study of shared clonotypes between healthy human individuals. Study background: The study used three CD4 naive, three CD4 memory, two CD8 naive and one CD8 memory plate per donor. Study results and caveats: A handful of donors held about 5% of naive CD4 clonotypes in common.

The naive CD8 fraction comprised CD45RO-negative cells positively selected for CCR7 and excluded terminally differentiated effector memory CD45RA+ cells. V was clipped by 1 base and J by 4 bases, with 8 bases between them. The CDR3 has 13 amino acids. Germline values: CDR1 SGHAT, CDR2 FQNNGV. The receptor was isolated from a man in his thirties or forties in good health. The sample taken for sequencing was naive CD8+ T cells sorted from blood. V and J are TRBV11-2 and TRBJ2-7; D may be TRBD2 (6 bases). The CDR3 DNA follows: TGTGCCAGCAGCTTAGGGAGGGGTTACGAGCAGTACTTC. Encoded protein: CASSLGRGYEQYF.